This is a list of T cell receptor beta chains from one sample in a study of cytomegalovirus exposure and HLA in healthy donors. Profiling relied on immunoSEQ multiplex PCR, and the TCRdb table lists in-frame clones only, not all of them. The table lists 95,000 to 150,000 clones, around 77% of them singletons. The sequenced material came from PBMCs. The receptors originated from a woman aged 35 to 49 in good health and CMV-seropositive. CDR3s include the opening cysteine and the closing phenylalanine or tryptophan. Each record gives: clone size, J gene, D gene, CDR3 length, V gene, CDR3 protein, CDR3 DNA. A D gene is named only where the DNA matches it firmly. Not all rows give a size; the values are once, few, many and, for expanded clones, a class.

-,TRBJ1-2,TRBD1,16,TRBV9,CASSVGGQGLYYGYTF,TGTGCCAGCAGCGTAGGGGGACAGGGGTTGTACTATGGCTACACCTTC
-,TRBJ1-5,-,16,TRBV19,CASSIDPTGRYQPQHF,TGTGCCAGTAGTATAGACCCGACAGGCCGCTATCAGCCCCAGCATTTT
-,TRBJ1-1,-,11,TRBV6-1,CASSDRVGAFF,TGTGCCAGCAGTGACAGGGTGGGAGCTTTCTTT
-,TRBJ1-2,TRBD1,15,TRBV5-6,CASSKGQLPNYGYTF,TGTGCCAGCAGCAAGGGACAGCTCCCTAACTATGGCTACACCTTC
-,TRBJ2-5,TRBD1,14,TRBV7-2,CASSKQGARETQYF,TGTGCCAGCAGCAAACAGGGGGCAAGAGAGACCCAGTACTTC
-,TRBJ2-7,-,14,TRBV9,CASSPGVSSYEQYF,TGTGCCAGCAGCCCCGGGGTATCCTCCTACGAGCAGTACTTC
few,TRBJ2-5,TRBD2,15,TRBV5-1,CASSLTAGGRQTQYF,TGCGCCAGCAGCTTAACAGCGGGAGGGCGACAGACCCAGTACTTC
-,TRBJ1-4,-,13,TRBV5-4,CASSLGVGEKLFF,TGTGCCAGCAGCTTGGGGGTGGGCGAAAAACTGTTTTTT
-,TRBJ2-3,TRBD2,15,TRBV6-1,CASSELAGGVDTQYF,TGTGCCAGCAGTGAACTAGCGGGGGGTGTAGATACGCAGTATTTT
-,TRBJ2-5,-,17,TRBV5-1,CASSLRWTGGSQETQYF,TGCGCCAGCAGCCTCCGTTGGACGGGGGGCAGCCAAGAGACCCAGTACTTC
-,TRBJ2-1,-,16,TRBV9,CASSAPGRGSYNEQFF,TGTGCCAGCAGCGCCCCGGGTAGGGGCTCTTACAATGAGCAGTTCTTC
-,TRBJ2-7,-,13,TRBV30,CATGTGSSYEQYF,TGTGCCACCGGAACGGGGAGCTCCTACGAGCAGTACTTC
-,TRBJ2-5,-,14,TRBV28,CASSPGSKKETQYF,TGTGCCAGCAGCCCCGGGTCTAAAAAAGAGACCCAGTACTTC
-,TRBJ2-7,TRBD2,17,TRBV5-6,CASSLAYSSGRRYEQYF,TGTGCCAGCAGCTTGGCCTACTCTAGCGGGAGGCGGTACGAGCAGTACTTC
-,TRBJ2-3,-,16,TRBV9,CASSVATGIDTDTQYF,TGTGCCAGCAGCGTAGCTACCGGTATAGACACAGATACGCAGTATTTT
-,TRBJ2-7,-,13,TRBV7-2,CASSLAPIYEQYF,TGTGCCAGCAGCTTAGCCCCTATCTACGAGCAGTACTTC
-,TRBJ1-2,TRBD1,11,TRBV11-2,CASWTGFGYTF,TGTGCCAGTTGGACAGGTTTTGGCTACACCTTC
few,TRBJ2-3,-,14,TRBV29-1,CSTTLPRSTDTQYF,TGCAGTACAACCCTCCCTCGATCTACAGATACGCAGTATTTT
-,TRBJ2-1,-,13,TRBV6-1,CATAGTGYNEQFF,TGTGCCACCGCCGGGACTGGTTACAATGAGCAGTTCTTC
-,TRBJ2-7,-,14,TRBV28,CASIGQLSSYEQYF,TGTGCCAGCATAGGACAGCTAAGCTCCTACGAGCAGTACTTC
once,TRBJ2-2,TRBD2,14,TRBV28,CASSSSGRTGELFF,TGTGCCAGCAGTTCCAGCGGGAGAACGGGGGAGCTGTTTTTT
-,TRBJ2-7,TRBD2,14,TRBV11-2,CASSGAGVPYEQYF,TGTGCCAGCAGCGGAGCGGGAGTCCCCTACGAGCAGTACTTC
-,TRBJ1-1,TRBD1,14,TRBV28,CASSSPRQGTEAFF,TGTGCCAGCAGTTCCCCAAGACAGGGGACTGAAGCTTTCTTT
-,TRBJ2-7,-,16,TRBV28,CASSFSGSLGNYEQYF,TGTGCCAGCAGTTTCAGCGGCAGCCTGGGAAACTACGAGCAGTACTTC
few,TRBJ2-7,-,13,TRBV15,CATAGHSGYEQYF,TGTGCCACCGCCGGACATTCCGGGTACGAGCAGTACTTC
-,TRBJ1-6,-,16,TRBV30,CAWSIERGSRNSPLHF,TGTGCCTGGAGTATTGAGAGGGGGAGTAGAAATTCACCCCTCCACTTT
-,TRBJ2-2,-,16,TRBV25-1,CASSELKGAGTGELFF,TGTGCCAGCAGTGAATTAAAAGGGGCGGGGACCGGGGAGCTGTTTTTT
-,TRBJ1-2,-,12,TRBV5-4,CASSLGGYGYTF,TGTGCCAGCAGCCTAGGAGGCTATGGCTACACCTTC
-,TRBJ2-7,-,14,TRBV7-6,CASSSNQGRGEQYF,TGTGCCAGCAGCTCCAATCAGGGGAGAGGCGAGCAGTACTTC
once,TRBJ2-1,-,16,TRBV7-2,CASSFRGSIGYNEQFF,TGTGCCAGCAGCTTTAGGGGGAGTATAGGTTACAATGAGCAGTTCTTC
-,TRBJ1-2,-,12,TRBV28,CASLEWGRGYTF,TGTGCCAGCCTCGAGTGGGGCCGTGGCTACACCTTC
-,TRBJ2-1,-,16,TRBV21-1,CASSTVTSPPYNEQFF,TGTGCCAGCAGCACCGTTACTAGCCCTCCCTACAATGAGCAGTTCTTC
few,TRBJ1-1,-,15,TRBV7-8,CASSLVRGPDTEAFF,TGTGCCAGCAGCTTAGTTAGAGGGCCAGACACTGAAGCTTTCTTT
few,TRBJ2-7,TRBD2,15,TRBV28,CASSLGLSGSREQYF,TGTGCCAGCAGTTTGGGCTTAAGCGGGAGTCGCGAGCAGTACTTC
-,TRBJ2-3,TRBD2,17,TRBV15,CATSRYPAGGGADTQYF,TGTGCCACCAGCAGATACCCCGCGGGAGGAGGGGCAGATACGCAGTATTTT
-,TRBJ2-3,TRBD1,14,TRBV30,CAWSVGQAQDTQYF,TGTGCCTGGAGTGTAGGACAGGCGCAGGATACGCAGTATTTT
-,TRBJ2-6,-,18,TRBV6-1,CASSERSPTLSGANVLTF,TGTGCCAGCAGTGAAAGGAGTCCCACCTTATCTGGGGCCAACGTCCTGACTTTC
-,TRBJ2-5,TRBD2,14,TRBV5-6,CASSFGAGDGTQYF,TGTGCCAGCAGCTTCGGAGCGGGGGATGGGACCCAGTACTTC
-,TRBJ2-5,TRBD1,14,TRBV2,CASGGTGSQETQYF,TGTGCCAGCGGGGGGACAGGGAGCCAAGAGACCCAGTACTTC
once,TRBJ2-5,TRBD1,14,TRBV2,CATKRDSNQETQYF,TGTGCAACCAAACGGGACAGCAACCAAGAGACCCAGTACTTC
-,TRBJ1-4,-,17,TRBV28,CASSFPLADATNEKLFF,TGTGCCAGCAGTTTCCCCCTGGCGGATGCAACTAATGAAAAACTGTTTTTT
-,TRBJ2-7,-,14,TRBV4-1,CASSQDLRRSEQYF,TGCGCCAGCAGCCAAGACCTCCGGCGGAGCGAGCAGTACTTC
-,TRBJ2-1,TRBD2,21,TRBV7-6,CASGSLTPALAGSGSYNEQFF,TGTGCCAGCGGATCTCTTACCCCGGCACTAGCGGGTTCGGGGTCCTACAATGAGCAGTTCTTC
-,TRBJ2-3,TRBD2,14,TRBV5-1,CASSFSGRGDTQYF,TGCGCCAGCAGCTTCAGCGGGAGAGGGGATACGCAGTATTTT
-,TRBJ1-1,-,14,TRBV7-8,CASSLDRMNTEAFF,TGTGCCAGCAGTTTGGACAGAATGAACACTGAAGCTTTCTTT
-,TRBJ2-7,TRBD1,13,TRBV6-1,CASSGDRAYEQYF,TGTGCCAGCAGTGGGGACAGAGCCTACGAGCAGTACTTC
once,TRBJ2-5,TRBD1,14,TRBV10-3,CAISEAGQGGTQYF,TGTGCCATCAGTGAGGCTGGACAGGGAGGGACCCAGTACTTC
-,TRBJ2-3,-,14,TRBV7-3,CASTQGGSTDTQYF,TGTGCCAGCACTCAGGGCGGCAGTACGGATACGCAGTATTTT